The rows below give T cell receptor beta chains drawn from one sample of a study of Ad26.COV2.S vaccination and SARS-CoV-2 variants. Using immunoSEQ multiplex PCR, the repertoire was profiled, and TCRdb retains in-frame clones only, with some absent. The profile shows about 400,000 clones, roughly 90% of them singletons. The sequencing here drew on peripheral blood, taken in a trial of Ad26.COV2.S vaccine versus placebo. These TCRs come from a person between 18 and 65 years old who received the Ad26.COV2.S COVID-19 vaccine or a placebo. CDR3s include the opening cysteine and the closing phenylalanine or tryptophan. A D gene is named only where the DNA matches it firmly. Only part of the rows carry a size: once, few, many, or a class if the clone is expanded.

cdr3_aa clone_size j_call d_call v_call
CASSLRLAGVGNEQFF - TRBJ2-1 TRBD2 TRBV7-6
CASSHRGETGELFF - TRBJ2-2 TRBD1 TRBV19
CAWSPAGVEQFF - TRBJ2-1 - TRBV30
CASSGTGGETQYF - TRBJ2-5 TRBD1 TRBV2
CASSSDRGGELFF - TRBJ2-2 TRBD1 TRBV27
CASSQLAGSGNIQYF - TRBJ2-4 TRBD2 TRBV3-1/TRBV3-2
CASSPAGGLRNEQFF - TRBJ2-1 TRBD2 TRBV7-2
CASTHSGEQYF - TRBJ2-7 - TRBV27
CASSPPPAYNEQFF - TRBJ2-1 - TRBV18
CASREGLAGEQYF - TRBJ2-7 TRBD2 TRBV28
CASGGWETQYF - TRBJ2-5 - TRBV2
CASSRLGAGKNIQYF - TRBJ2-4 TRBD2 TRBV28
CASTTSQPGGYYNEQFF - TRBJ2-1 TRBD2 TRBV28
CATPEGDGSQTGEQYF - TRBJ2-7 - TRBV7-8
CASSPLGVLQDTQYF - TRBJ2-3 - TRBV4-1
CASSLGGEQFF - TRBJ2-1 - TRBV12-3/TRBV12-4
CASSVSQGNYEQYF - TRBJ2-7 - TRBV9
CASSTLAGYTDTQYF once TRBJ2-3 TRBD2 TRBV7-9
CASSLEGGRARAYNEQFF once TRBJ2-1 TRBD2 TRBV5-1
CASSSGTANTEAFF - TRBJ1-1 TRBD1 TRBV5-1
CASTGGDTEAFF - TRBJ1-1 TRBD1 TRBV5-1
CASSQLTEQYF - TRBJ2-7 - TRBV3-1/TRBV3-2
CASSSSSTGGGGSPLHF - TRBJ1-6 TRBD1 TRBV5-1
CASSPRGASGFSYEQYF - TRBJ2-7 - TRBV19
CASSLSSVSSYEQYF once TRBJ2-7 - TRBV11-3
CASSLSRDKKETQYF - TRBJ2-5 - TRBV28
CASSSATPWSSYNSPLHF - TRBJ1-6 - TRBV19
CAWSADPFGGGNSPLHF once TRBJ1-6 - TRBV30
CASSVASGSWYEQYF - TRBJ2-7 TRBD2 TRBV9
CASSFPTAAGGELFF - TRBJ2-2 - TRBV28
CASSKEERLAGVSYNEQFF - TRBJ2-1 - TRBV21-1
CASRRANTGELFF - TRBJ2-2 - TRBV12-3/TRBV12-4
CASSLRPRLSYEQYF once TRBJ2-7 - TRBV5-6
CASSPVPGNYEQYF - TRBJ2-7 - TRBV7-8
CASSFKPLAGGPEETQYF - TRBJ2-5 TRBD2 TRBV7-9
CASSVQTSTDTQYF - TRBJ2-3 - TRBV9
CASSVKGRQVLNEQFF - TRBJ2-1 - TRBV9
CASSLRRGMNEQYF - TRBJ2-7 TRBD2 TRBV18
CASSLTGDQPQHF few TRBJ1-5 - TRBV12-3/TRBV12-4
CAWSRGDHEQYF - TRBJ2-7 - TRBV30
CAISNLGGSSDGAFF - TRBJ1-1 - TRBV10-3
CASLSGTSGRGREQFF - TRBJ2-1 TRBD2 TRBV10-3
CATSRGMGGGGVQPQHF few TRBJ1-5 - TRBV15
CAISQTGDSPLHF - TRBJ1-6 - TRBV10-3
CASSQELGLAASDEQFF - TRBJ2-1 TRBD2 TRBV4-2
CASSPDRVYEQYF - TRBJ2-7 TRBD1 TRBV19
CASSYLAVPYEQYF - TRBJ2-7 TRBD2 TRBV6-5
CSAQTGELFF - TRBJ2-2 - TRBV20-1
CASSTSASVSYEQYF - TRBJ2-7 - TRBV21-1
CATSREGFKMERAGPGPPADTQYF - TRBJ2-3 - TRBV15
CASSLAVTSGRLYNEQFF - TRBJ2-1 TRBD2 TRBV5-1
CASSLDGEQFF - TRBJ2-1 - TRBV11-3
CASSQDGGLAGYNEQFF - TRBJ2-1 TRBD2 TRBV3-1/TRBV3-2
CASSQGVAGGLSGYEQYF - TRBJ2-7 TRBD2 TRBV4-1
CASSLGSSGRVDTQYF - TRBJ2-3 TRBD2 TRBV5-4
CASSWTGVEQYF - TRBJ2-7 TRBD1 TRBV6-5
CASSDSAGGPNEQFF - TRBJ2-1 TRBD2 TRBV6-4
CASSLDRVDEQYF - TRBJ2-7 - TRBV5-6